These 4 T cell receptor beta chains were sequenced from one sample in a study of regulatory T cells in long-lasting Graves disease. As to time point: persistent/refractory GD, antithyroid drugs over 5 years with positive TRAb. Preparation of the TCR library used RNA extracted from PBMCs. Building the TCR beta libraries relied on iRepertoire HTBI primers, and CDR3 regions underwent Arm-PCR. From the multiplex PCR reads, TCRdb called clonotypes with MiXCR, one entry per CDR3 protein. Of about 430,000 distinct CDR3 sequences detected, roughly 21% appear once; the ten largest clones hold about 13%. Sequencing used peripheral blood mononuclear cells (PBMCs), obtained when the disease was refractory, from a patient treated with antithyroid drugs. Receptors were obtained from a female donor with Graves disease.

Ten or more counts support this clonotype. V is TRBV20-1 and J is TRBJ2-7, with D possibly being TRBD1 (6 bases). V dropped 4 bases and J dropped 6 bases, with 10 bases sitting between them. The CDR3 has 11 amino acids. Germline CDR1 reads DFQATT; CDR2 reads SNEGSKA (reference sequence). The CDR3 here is CSATGRGEQYF. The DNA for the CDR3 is TGCAGTGCTACGGGCAGGGGCGAGCAGTACTTC.

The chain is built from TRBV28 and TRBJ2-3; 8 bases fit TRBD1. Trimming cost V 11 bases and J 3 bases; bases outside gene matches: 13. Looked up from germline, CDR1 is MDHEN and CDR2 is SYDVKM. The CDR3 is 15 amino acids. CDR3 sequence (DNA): TGTGCCGGCACCTCCTCGGACAGGGCGACAGATACGCAGTATTTT. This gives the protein CAGTSSDRATDTQYF.

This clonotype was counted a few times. This chain's CDR3 is CASSFQRAYYNEQFF. The CDR3 region has the DNA TGTGCCAGCAGCTTCCAGCGGGCATATTACAATGAGCAGTTCTTC. The rearrangement links TRBV5-4 to TRBJ2-1; tentatively, D is TRBD2 (6 bases). The CDR3 has 15 amino acids. V lost 2 bases and J 4 bases, leaving 13 bases between the germline ends. The germline CDR1 and CDR2 sequences are SGHNT and YYREEE (reference sequence).

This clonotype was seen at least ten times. In DNA, the CDR3 is TGTGCCAGCAGTTTCATCCCAGGGGGAGGCTATGGCTACACCTTC. Translated: CASSFIPGGGYGYTF. The chain carries TRBV28 and TRBJ1-2, with TRBD1 matching over 7 bases. The junction had 8 bases not matched to a gene; V was cut back by 3 bases and J by 4 bases. The CDR3 has 15 amino acids. Germline V gene data show CDR1 as MDHEN and CDR2 as SYDVKM.